The present T cell receptor beta chain was sequenced within a study of blood T cells in healthy people across ages. Donors each provided 8 to 10 milliliters of peripheral blood. Per-sample PBMC isolation yielded at least 6.5 million cells. The use of a sample-barcoded 5' primer and a J-beta primer mix characterized a second PCR of 7 to 11 cycles. TCRdb reanalysed the 5' RACE reads using MiXCR and keeps one entry per CDR3 protein. This repertoire shows about 640,000 distinct CDR3 sequences, roughly 31% found once; its top ten account for approximately 15%. Germline CDR1 is SQVTM and CDR2 is ANQGSEA. The CDR3 has 14 amino acids. J was trimmed by 3 bases and V by 4 bases; bases with no gene match: 4. At least ten counts were recorded for this clonotype.

The V gene is TRBV29-1, the J gene TRBJ2-5, with 11 bases that match TRBD2. This TCR derives from a woman older than 75 in good health. The sample was blood. This CDR3 reads CSVALAGGKETQYF. The CDR3 bases are TGCAGCGTTGCCCTAGCGGGGGGTAAAGAGACCCAGTACTTC.